The source of this TCR beta chain is a study of T cells in Graves' hyperthyroidism and ophthalmopathy. Notes on the study in general: Ophthalmopathy, which appeared later, was predicted by the model a median roughly 6.4 months before onset.

Points on this clonotype: What it binds is not known.

Diagnosis relied on clinical symptoms, serum thyroxine and TRAb, thyroid ultrasound and orbital computed tomography. The source material, RNA transcripts, was used to amplify TCR beta CDR3 regions. The TCR CDR3 was amplified in a first-round RT-PCR using the HTBI primer set. TCRdb re-derived calls from the multiplex PCR reads in MiXCR, one entry per CDR3 protein. The table lists 550,000 to 600,000 distinct CDR3 sequences, approximately 44% of them singletons. The sequencing input was peripheral blood or thyroid tissue (not recorded which). This clonotype was obtained from an adult woman with Graves' disease, either hyperthyroidism or ophthalmopathy (not recorded which).

The CDR3 DNA reads TGTGCCAGCAGCCGAAGGGGGAGAGGGACAAACTCCTACGAGCAGTACTTC. It codes for CASSRRGRGTNSYEQYF. The chain uses TRBV25-1 and TRBJ2-7, with D tentatively TRBD1 (6 bases). Trimming left V 6 bases short and J 0 bases short, with 21 bases between. The germline gives CDR1 MGHDK, CDR2 SYGVNS. The CDR3 covers 17 residues.